Below are 13 T cell receptor beta chains sequenced from a single sample in a study of T cell responses to AZD1222 COVID-19 vaccine. Profiling relied on immunoSEQ multiplex PCR, and the TCRdb table lists in-frame clones only, not all of them. The sample shows about 140,000 clones, around 93% of them seen only once. This material consisted of peripheral blood, taken on day 0 of AZD1222 vaccination. These receptor sequences come from an adult in good health.

V is TRBV3-1 (or the pseudogene TRBV3-2) and J is TRBJ1-2, with D perhaps TRBD1 (5 bases). This CDR3 has 14 amino acids. Trimming took off 4 bases at V and 4 bases at J, with 13 bases between the two ends. Germline-derived CDR1 and CDR2 are LGHDT and YNNKEL (reference sequence). The CDR3 sequence: CASSLAGRVYGYTF. CDR3 coding DNA: TGTGCCAGCAGCCTAGCCGGCAGGGTCTATGGCTACACCTTC.

The chain employs TRBV12-3 or TRBV12-4 and TRBJ1-4; D is unclear. CDR3 length: 12 residues. The V gene lost 10 bases and the J gene lost 4 bases, with 10 bases spanning the gap. The CDR3 DNA reads TGTGCCACCAAACTGAATAATGAAAAACTGTTTTTT. Amino acid sequence: CATKLNNEKLFF.

In its sample, this clone was seen once. This chain connects TRBV5-6 to TRBJ2-3; D remains unclear. From germline, CDR1 is SGHDT and CDR2 YYEEEE. Between the trimmed V and J ends, which lost 4 bases and 0 bases, there was a span of 12 bases. The CDR3 has 15 residues. CDR3 nucleotides: TGTGCCAGCAGCGGAGAGGTTGATAGCACAGATACGCAGTATTTT. This encodes CASSGEVDSTDTQYF.

The rearrangement joins TRBV6-2 or TRBV6-3 to TRBJ1-5; D not resolved. V lost 2 bases and J 9 bases, leaving 8 bases between the germline ends. CDR3 size: 12 residues. Germline values: CDR1 MNHEY, CDR2 SVGEGT. The DNA for the CDR3 is TGTGCCAGCAGTTACCGCCTAGGGCCCCAGCATTTT. Its translation: CASSYRLGPQHF.

V usage is TRBV7-2 and J usage is TRBJ2-5; 8 bases are shared with TRBD1. CDR1 and CDR2 from the germline V gene are SGHTA and FQGNSA. V dropped 4 bases and J dropped 4; count of bases not matched to a gene: 8. The CDR3 has 15 amino acids. The CDR3 DNA sequence: TGTGCCAGCAGCTCCCAGGGGGCGTCTGGAGAGACCCAGTACTTC. Its translation is CASSSQGASGETQYF.

This chain connects TRBV2 to TRBJ2-1, with D possibly being TRBD1 (7 bases). The CDR3 length is 16 residues. CDR1 and CDR2 (germline): SNHLY, FYNNEI. The V gene lost 6 bases and the J gene lost 7 bases, with 22 bases spanning the gap. The CDR3 DNA reads as TGTGCCAGCAGCAGGAGGGGGCGAGTTGGACTTAATGAGCAGTTCTTC. This gives the protein CASSRRGRVGLNEQFF.

This chain joins TRBV30 and TRBJ1-3; D may be TRBD1 (5 bases). CDR1 GTSNPN and CDR2 SVGIG come from the germline V gene (reference sequence). This CDR3 region has 15 residues. The CDR3 region has the DNA TGTGCTGGAGGGTGGGGGGGATACTCTGGAAACACCATATATTTT. Its translation: CAGGWGGYSGNTIYF.

This chain connects TRBV5-6 to TRBJ2-4, with D possibly matching TRBD1 (6 bases). CDR3 length: 15 amino acids. V was clipped by 4 bases and J by 1 base, with 12 bases between them. From germline, CDR1 is SGHDT and CDR2 YYEEEE. In DNA form, the CDR3 reads TGTGCCAGCAGCCCGCACAGGGTCGCCAAAAACATTCAGTACTTC. Its protein is CASSPHRVAKNIQYF.

Only one count was recorded for this clone. The chain employs TRBV7-2 and TRBJ1-6; 7 bases are a match to TRBD1. Unmatched junction bases numbered 7, after V lost 5 bases and J lost 6 bases. The CDR3 runs to 15 residues. CDR1 is SGHTA and CDR2 is FQGNSA in the germline V gene. The CDR3, as DNA: TGTGCCAGCAGCATAACAGGGGAGGGTAATTCACCCCTCCACTTT. It specifies CASSITGEGNSPLHF. The full variable domain, in which reference TRBV7-2 and TRBJ1-6 provide the parts outside the CDR3, is GAGVSQSPSNKVTEKGKDVELRCDPISGHTALYWYRQSLGQGLEFLIYFQGNSAPDKSGLPSDRFSAERTGGSVSTLTIQRTQQEDSAVYLCASSITGEGNSPLHFGNGTRLTVT.

This clone was detected only a few times. V and J are TRBV27 and TRBJ1-5; D is unresolved. V lost 6 bases, J lost 1 base, and 10 bases lay in between. Germline CDR1 and CDR2: MNHEY and SMNVEV (reference sequence). The CDR3 totals 14 residues. CDR3 amino acids: CASSSVDSNQPQHF. The CDR3 nucleotides read TGTGCCAGCAGCTCGGTCGACAGCAATCAGCCCCAGCATTTT.

V usage is TRBV2 and J usage is TRBJ1-3; D unclear. The CDR3 runs 15 residues. V lost 6 bases and J lost 6, with 18 bases in between. Germline V CDR1 and CDR2: SNHLY, FYNNEI. The DNA for the CDR3 is TGTGCCAGCAGGGACGGACTTGGCACCGAAAACACCATATATTTT. This translates into CASRDGLGTENTIYF.

In its sample, this clone was seen once. J is TRBJ2-3 and V is TRBV5-8, with 10 nucleotides matching TRBD2. The CDR3 sequence is 16 residues long. Germline lookup yields CDR1 SGHTS and CDR2 YDEGEE. J lost 0 bases, V lost 3 bases, and 4 bases had no gene match. The CDR3 sequence is CASSSGLAASTDTQYF. The CDR3, as DNA: TGTGCCAGCAGCTCAGGACTAGCGGCTAGCACAGATACGCAGTATTTT.

The chain combines TRBV5-1 with TRBJ2-5, with 9 bases aligning to TRBD2. The germline V gene encodes CDR1 SGHRS and CDR2 YFSETQ. The ends lost 0 bases at V and 1 base at J; junction bases unmatched: 10. This CDR3 comprises 18 residues. CDR3 nucleotide sequence: TGCGCCAGCAGCTTGGGGGCTAGCGGGGCCGCCTTCCAAGAGACCCAGTACTTC. Amino acid sequence: CASSLGASGAAFQETQYF.